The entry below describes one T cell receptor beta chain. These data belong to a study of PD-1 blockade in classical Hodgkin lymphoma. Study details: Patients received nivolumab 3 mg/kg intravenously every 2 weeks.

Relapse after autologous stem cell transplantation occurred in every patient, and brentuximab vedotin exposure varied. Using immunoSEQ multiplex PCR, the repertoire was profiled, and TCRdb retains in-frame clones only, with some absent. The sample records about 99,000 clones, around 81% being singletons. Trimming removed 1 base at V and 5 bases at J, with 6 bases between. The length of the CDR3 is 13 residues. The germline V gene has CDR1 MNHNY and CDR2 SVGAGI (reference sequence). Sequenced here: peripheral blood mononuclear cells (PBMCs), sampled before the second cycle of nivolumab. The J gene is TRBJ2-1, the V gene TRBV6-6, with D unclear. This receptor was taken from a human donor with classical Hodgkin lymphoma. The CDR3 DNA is TGTGCCAGCAGTTACTTGGGTAACAATGAGCAGTTCTTC. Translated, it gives CASSYLGNNEQFF.